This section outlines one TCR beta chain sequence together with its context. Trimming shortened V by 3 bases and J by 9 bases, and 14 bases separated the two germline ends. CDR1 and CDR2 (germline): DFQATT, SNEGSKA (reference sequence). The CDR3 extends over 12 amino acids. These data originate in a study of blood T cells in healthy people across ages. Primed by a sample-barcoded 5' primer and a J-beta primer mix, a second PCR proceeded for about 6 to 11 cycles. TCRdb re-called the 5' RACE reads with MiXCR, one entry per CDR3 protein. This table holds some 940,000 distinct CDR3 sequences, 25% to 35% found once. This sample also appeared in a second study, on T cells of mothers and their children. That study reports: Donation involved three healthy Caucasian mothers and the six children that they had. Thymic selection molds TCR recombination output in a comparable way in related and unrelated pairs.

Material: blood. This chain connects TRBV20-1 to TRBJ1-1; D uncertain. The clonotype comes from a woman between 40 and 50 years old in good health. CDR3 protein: CSASRATGKAFF. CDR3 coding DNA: TGCAGTGCTAGCCGGGCAACCGGAAAAGCTTTCTTT.